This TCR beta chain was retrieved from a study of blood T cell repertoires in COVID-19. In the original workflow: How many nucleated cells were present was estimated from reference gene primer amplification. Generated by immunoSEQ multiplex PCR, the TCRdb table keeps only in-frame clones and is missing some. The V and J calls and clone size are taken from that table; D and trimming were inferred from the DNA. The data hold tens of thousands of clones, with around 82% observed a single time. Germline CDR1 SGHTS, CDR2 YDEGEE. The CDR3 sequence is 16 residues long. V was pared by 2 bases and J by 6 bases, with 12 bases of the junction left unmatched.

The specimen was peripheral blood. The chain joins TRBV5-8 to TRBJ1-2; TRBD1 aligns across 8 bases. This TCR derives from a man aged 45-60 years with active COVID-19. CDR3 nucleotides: TGTGCCAGCAGCTTTCGGACAGGGCCGGCGATCGATGGCTACACCTTC. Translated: CASSFRTGPAIDGYTF.